Listed below are T cell receptor beta chains from one sample, sequenced in a study of blood T cells in healthy people across ages. TCRdb ran MiXCR on the 5' RACE reads and lists one entry per CDR3 protein. The sample lists over a million distinct CDR3 sequences; roughly 24% were seen once. The same specimen was also included in a second study, on T cells of mothers and their children.

The sequenced sample consisted of blood. The receptor set was obtained from a girl aged 2 to 10 in good health. Each CDR3 is given with its conserved first and last residue. A D gene is named only where the DNA matches it firmly. Clone size is given for some rows only: seen once, a few or many times, or a class if the clone is expanded.

>few|TRBV5-1|TRBD2|TRBJ2-5
TGCGCCAGCAAGACTAGCCTCATGGTGCGGGAGACCCAGTACTTC
CASKTSLMVRETQYF
>.|TRBV28|.|TRBJ1-1
TGTGCCAGCAGTTTTCTCCTTGGGGCGAACACTGAAGCTTTCTTT
CASSFLLGANTEAFF
>.|TRBV29-1|.|TRBJ1-3
TGCAGCGTTGTTACCAGGTCGGGAGACACCATATATTTT
CSVVTRSGDTIYF
>.|TRBV29-1|.|TRBJ2-7
TGCAGCGTTGAAAGGGACCACGAGCAGTACTTC
CSVERDHEQYF
>few|TRBV28|TRBD2|TRBJ2-1
TGTGCCAGCACCCCTGGGACTAGCGGGAACGATGAGCAGTTCTTC
CASTPGTSGNDEQFF
>.|TRBV2|.|TRBJ2-2
TGTGCCAGCAGTTCGGTTCGGGAGATAGTCGGGGAGCTGTTTTTT
CASSSVREIVGELFF
>.|TRBV29-1|.|TRBJ1-6
TGCAGCGTGCAAGAGTCGGGAGAATCACCCCTCCACTTT
CSVQESGESPLHF
>.|TRBV20-1|.|TRBJ1-3
TGCAGTGCGGGGCTAGGAGTAAACGGAAACACCATATATTTT
CSAGLGVNGNTIYF
>.|TRBV5-1|TRBD2|TRBJ2-7
TGCGCCAGTACTATCTCCAGCGGGGGGGCCGCGAGCGAGCAGTACTTC
CASTISSGGAASEQYF
>few|TRBV5-6|.|TRBJ1-1
TGTGCCAGCAGCTCGCGCCGAGGGGGGAACACTGAAGCTTTCTTT
CASSSRRGGNTEAFF
>.|TRBV24-1|.|TRBJ2-2
TGTGCCACCAGTGAGTTCCATGCGACCGGGGAGCTGTTTTTT
CATSEFHATGELFF
>many|TRBV9|TRBD2|TRBJ2-3
TGTGCCAGCAGCGATAAGCGGGGCGCACAGGATACGCAGTATTTT
CASSDKRGAQDTQYF
>few|TRBV2|.|TRBJ2-3
TGTGCCAGCAGGCGGGACTCGGATACGCAGTATTTT
CASRRDSDTQYF
>.|TRBV7-2|.|TRBJ2-4
TGTGCCAGCAGCTTAGGGGGGACGACCAAAAACATTCAGTACTTC
CASSLGGTTKNIQYF
>few|TRBV12-3/TRBV12-4|TRBD1|TRBJ1-6
TGTGCCAGCAGTCCATTGACAGGGGGAAATTCACCCCTCCACTTT
CASSPLTGGNSPLHF
>.|TRBV6-5|TRBD2|TRBJ2-1
TGTGCCAGTAAAAAGACTAGCGGGTCCGTGGGCAATGAGCAGTTCTTC
CASKKTSGSVGNEQFF
>.|TRBV11-2|.|TRBJ2-7
TGTGCCAGCAGCAACAACCGGGACACCTACCCCTACGAGCAGTACTTC
CASSNNRDTYPYEQYF
>.|TRBV28|.|TRBJ2-5
TGTGCCAGCAGTTTTGGTGGGGCAGAAGAGACCCAGTACTTC
CASSFGGAEETQYF
>.|TRBV7-9|.|TRBJ1-1
TGTGCCATCGGGGTGGGGGGGGGATGGACTGAAGCTTTCTTT
CAIGVGGGWTEAFF
>.|TRBV3-1|TRBD1|TRBJ2-3
TGTGCCAGCAGCCTCATCGGGGGACAGGGAGGAGATACGCAGTATTTT
CASSLIGGQGGDTQYF
>.|TRBV18|TRBD1|TRBJ1-1
TGTGCCAGCTCATGGGGACAGGAGGGCACTGAAGCTTTCTTT
CASSWGQEGTEAFF
>few|TRBV7-9|TRBD1|TRBJ1-4
TGTGCCAGCAGCCAGGGGGCTGTGGTTGAAAAACTGTTTTTT
CASSQGAVVEKLFF
>.|TRBV29-1|.|TRBJ2-1
TGCAGCGTTGATGACGTAGCGGTGGACAATGAGCAGTTCTTC
CSVDDVAVDNEQFF
>.|TRBV29-1|TRBD1|TRBJ2-1
TGCAGCTACGTTCAGGGGGTCCGGGAGCAGTTCTTC
CSYVQGVREQFF
>.|TRBV20-1|TRBD2|TRBJ2-3
TGCAGTGCTAGTTTAACAGCGGGAGGCACCGTCCCGCAGTATTTT
CSASLTAGGTVPQYF
>.|TRBV27|TRBD1|TRBJ2-1
TGTGCCAGCAGTCAGTACAGGGGTAATGAGCAGTTCTTC
CASSQYRGNEQFF
>.|TRBV29-1|.|TRBJ2-5
TGCAGCGTTGAATTCCTAGCTATGGAGGAAGAGACCCAGTACTTC
CSVEFLAMEEETQYF
>.|TRBV29-1|.|TRBJ1-2
TGCAGCGTTGAAGCAGAGAACTATGGCTACACCTTC
CSVEAENYGYTF
>.|TRBV11-2|.|TRBJ2-7
TGTGCCAGCAGCGCTCCAGTCTACCCCTACGAGCAGTACTTC
CASSAPVYPYEQYF
>.|TRBV20-1|.|TRBJ1-5
TGCAGTGCTAGAGTTGGGGGATCGGACAGTAATCAGCCCCAGCATTTT
CSARVGGSDSNQPQHF
>.|TRBV7-9|.|TRBJ2-3
TGTGCCAGCAGCCCACAGCATAATGAGGGGACAGATACGCAGTATTTT
CASSPQHNEGTDTQYF
>.|TRBV29-1|.|TRBJ2-3
TGCAGCGTTGAAACTGGCCCCACAGATACGCAGTATTTT
CSVETGPTDTQYF
>.|TRBV28|TRBD1|TRBJ1-2
TGTGCCAGCGGAACAGGGGGCCCCTATGGCTACACCTTC
CASGTGGPYGYTF
>few|TRBV12-3/TRBV12-4|TRBD2|TRBJ2-1
TGTGCCAGCAGTTTTTTCCGACTAGCGGGGAACAATGAGCAGTTCTTC
CASSFFRLAGNNEQFF
>.|TRBV18|.|TRBJ1-4
TGTGCCAGCTCACCGACGGGGGCGTTTGATGAAAAACTGTTTTTT
CASSPTGAFDEKLFF
>.|TRBV19|.|TRBJ2-3
TGTGCCAGTAGCGACTTCCCCACAGATACGCAGTATTTT
CASSDFPTDTQYF
>few|TRBV5-6|.|TRBJ1-5
TGTGCCAGCAGCCGCATCGGGATGCCCCAGCATTTT
CASSRIGMPQHF
>few|TRBV20-1|TRBD2|TRBJ2-7
TGCAGTGCTAGTGGGGCTAGCGGTGGCCTGGGCTACGAGCAGTACTTC
CSASGASGGLGYEQYF
>.|TRBV11-3|.|TRBJ2-1
TGTGCCAGCAGGGAACCCGGGACGCCAGCCTACAATGAGCAGTTCTTC
CASREPGTPAYNEQFF
>few|TRBV3-1|.|TRBJ1-1
TGTGCCAGCAGCCAAGTTTTAGGTAAGGGTGAGAACACTGAAGCTTTCTTT
CASSQVLGKGENTEAFF
>.|TRBV27|.|TRBJ2-7
TGTGCCAGCAGTCGGGGAAGGGTCTACGAGCAGTACTTC
CASSRGRVYEQYF
>few|TRBV6-1|.|TRBJ2-2
TGTGCCAGCAGAGCGCTTGAATACACCGGGGAGCTGTTTTTT
CASRALEYTGELFF